This is a list of T cell receptor beta chains from one sample in a study of blood T cell repertoires in COVID-19. Method: immunoSEQ multiplex PCR; TCRdb's copy keeps in-frame clones and lacks some. The sample holds 150,000 to 200,000 clones, around 83% seen once. Sequencing input: PBMCs or T cells enriched from blood (not recorded which). These receptors originate from a woman aged 50 to 65 in a cohort exposed to, infected with or recovered from COVID-19 (not recorded which). Each CDR3 is given with its conserved first and last residue. A D gene is named only where the DNA matches it firmly. Only some rows state a clone size, as once, few, many or a class for expanded clones.

abundance	v_gene	len	j_gene	d_gene	CDR3nt	CDR3aa
NA	TRBV2	13	TRBJ1-6	NA	TGTGCCAGCAGTGAAGACCCGCGTTCACCCCTCCACTTT	CASSEDPRSPLHF
NA	TRBV4-1	15	TRBJ1-1	NA	TGCGCCAGCAGCCAAGATATCGCAGGGAACACTGAAGCTTTCTTT	CASSQDIAGNTEAFF
few	TRBV28	15	TRBJ2-2	NA	TGTGCCAGCAAAAGGGGCCCTGCTGCCACCGGGGAGCTGTTTTTT	CASKRGPAATGELFF
NA	TRBV10-1	15	TRBJ2-1	NA	TGCGCCAGCAGTGAGCGACAGTTACCTCCCAATGAGCAGTTCTTC	CASSERQLPPNEQFF
NA	TRBV15	16	TRBJ2-1	NA	TGTGCCACCAGCAGACGATGGGGGGACCCCGCCGTAGTGCAGTTCTTC	CATSRRWGDPAVVQFF
NA	TRBV7-9	15	TRBJ1-4	TRBD1	TGTGCCAGCAGCTTAGGGGACAGCGGAAATGAAAAACTGTTTTTT	CASSLGDSGNEKLFF
NA	TRBV28	13	TRBJ2-7	NA	TGTGCCAGCAGTTTGGGGACACTCTACGAGCAGTACTTC	CASSLGTLYEQYF
NA	TRBV7-2	15	TRBJ1-4	NA	TGTGCCAGCAGCCCAGACCGGGTCTTGAGGGAAAAACTGTTTTTT	CASSPDRVLREKLFF
NA	TRBV7-2	14	TRBJ1-6	NA	TGTGCCAGCAGCTTAGGGCCCAATAATTCACCCCTCCACTTT	CASSLGPNNSPLHF
NA	TRBV7-8	17	TRBJ2-5	NA	TGTGCCAGCAGCCAAACAGCTGCCGCCACCAAAAAAGAGACCCAGTACTTC	CASSQTAAATKKETQYF
NA	TRBV5-1	20	TRBJ2-1	TRBD2	TGCGCCAGCAGCTTCCAGGGACTAGCGGCCGGAGAGGGGCGATACAATGAGCAGTTCTTC	CASSFQGLAAGEGRYNEQFF
NA	TRBV5-8	17	TRBJ1-1	NA	TGTGCCAGCAGCTTGTTCGGCATCCTCCGAGGAGACACTGAAGCTTTCTTT	CASSLFGILRGDTEAFF
NA	TRBV11-2	16	TRBJ2-3	TRBD2	TGTGCCAGCAGCCGAGGCCCAGCGGGGCGCACAGATACGCAGTATTTT	CASSRGPAGRTDTQYF
NA	TRBV18	14	TRBJ1-6	NA	TGTGCCAGCTCACCGGACAGTTATAATTCACCCCTCCACTTT	CASSPDSYNSPLHF
NA	TRBV5-1	15	TRBJ2-5	NA	TGCGCCAGCAGCCAGCCGGGACTGGATAAAGAGACCCAGTACTTC	CASSQPGLDKETQYF
NA	TRBV29-1	11	TRBJ2-1	TRBD1	TGCAGCGTTGGACAGGGCTTGGAGCAGTTCTTC	CSVGQGLEQFF
NA	TRBV12-3/TRBV12-4	13	TRBJ1-3	NA	TGTGCCACCAGTCAGGGGCAGGGAAACACCATATATTTT	CATSQGQGNTIYF
NA	TRBV24-1	14	TRBJ2-1	NA	TGTGCCACCGAAGATGGGAGCTCCTACAATGAGCAGTTCTTC	CATEDGSSYNEQFF
NA	TRBV19	15	TRBJ2-1	NA	TGTGCCAGTAGGCACCTGGACTGGTCGAGGCATGAGCAGTTCTTC	CASRHLDWSRHEQFF
NA	TRBV10-2	11	TRBJ1-5	NA	TGCGCCAGCAGGGACGACAGACTCCAGCATTTT	CASRDDRLQHF
few	TRBV7-9	15	TRBJ2-7	TRBD1	TGTGCCAGCAGCATTGAACGGCAGGGGGCGGGAGAGCAGTACTTC	CASSIERQGAGEQYF
few	TRBV30	14	TRBJ2-5	NA	TGTGCCTGGACCCGTGGGGCGGGACAAGAGACCCAGTACTTC	CAWTRGAGQETQYF
NA	TRBV6-1	14	TRBJ2-7	NA	TGTGCCAGCAGTGAACCCGGACAGTTCTACGAGCAGTACTTC	CASSEPGQFYEQYF
NA	TRBV7-9	13	TRBJ1-5	NA	TGTGCCAGCAGCAGGGGCGGGTATCAGCCCCAGCATTTT	CASSRGGYQPQHF
many	TRBV19	12	TRBJ1-1	NA	TGTGCCAGCCGAGGTATGAACACTGAAGCTTTCTTT	CASRGMNTEAFF
NA	TRBV7-9	14	TRBJ1-2	NA	TGTGCCAGCAGCTTTCTGGACACCAATTATGGCTACACCTTC	CASSFLDTNYGYTF
NA	TRBV7-9	14	TRBJ1-3	NA	TGTGCCAGCAGCTCGGAGCTTTCCGGAAACACCATATATTTT	CASSSELSGNTIYF
many	TRBV10-1	15	TRBJ1-2	NA	TGCGCCAGCAGTCCCCCAGATTCACAGGGTTGGGGCTACACCTTC	CASSPPDSQGWGYTF
NA	TRBV27	15	TRBJ2-3	NA	TGTGCCAGCACCCGAGGGGGGGACTCCACAGATACGCAGTATTTT	CASTRGGDSTDTQYF
NA	TRBV28	15	TRBJ2-7	TRBD2	TGTGCCAGCAGTTCAAGCGGGAGTAGGACCTACGAGCAGTACTTC	CASSSSGSRTYEQYF
NA	TRBV29-1	14	TRBJ2-1	NA	TGCAGCGTTGTTTCACAGGGAGGGGTCAATGAGCAGTTCTTC	CSVVSQGGVNEQFF
NA	TRBV9	15	TRBJ1-3	NA	TGTGCCAGCAGTCAAGGGGGGGATAATGGAAACACCATATATTTT	CASSQGGDNGNTIYF
NA	TRBV11-2	14	TRBJ2-3	NA	TGTGCCAGCAGCCCCGGGGTAGGGACAGATACGCAGTATTTT	CASSPGVGTDTQYF
NA	TRBV6-1	19	TRBJ2-3	NA	TGTGCCAGCAGTGAAGAGGTTTTGGGACAAGTATTAAACACAGATACGCAGTATTTT	CASSEEVLGQVLNTDTQYF
NA	TRBV10-3	13	TRBJ1-2	NA	TGTGCCATCAGTGAGGACGGGGGCTATGGCTACACCTTC	CAISEDGGYGYTF
NA	TRBV4-3	15	TRBJ1-1	TRBD1	TGCGCCAGCAGCCGGGAAGTGACAGGGGTCACTGAAGCTTTCTTT	CASSREVTGVTEAFF
NA	TRBV3-1/TRBV3-2	16	TRBJ1-3	TRBD1	TGTGCCAGCAGCGCGGGACAGGGGGTCTCTGGAAACACCATATATTTT	CASSAGQGVSGNTIYF
NA	TRBV21-1	18	TRBJ2-5	NA	TGTGCCAGATCCGGGACAGACCAATTAGCGGGAATAAAAGAGACCCAGTACTTC	CARSGTDQLAGIKETQYF
NA	TRBV25-1	14	TRBJ1-3	TRBD1	TGTGCCAGCAGTGATCACAGGGGTGGAAACACCATATATTTT	CASSDHRGGNTIYF
NA	TRBV27	14	TRBJ1-4	TRBD1	TGTGCCAGCAGTTTAAGGGACAGGGATGAAAAACTGTTTTTT	CASSLRDRDEKLFF
NA	TRBV5-4	16	TRBJ2-2	TRBD2	TGTGCCAGCACCACTCGGACTAGCGGGGACACCGGGGAGCTGTTTTTT	CASTTRTSGDTGELFF
NA	TRBV7-9	14	TRBJ1-5	NA	TGTGCCAGCAGCTACAGCAATAGCAATCAGCCCCAGCATTTT	CASSYSNSNQPQHF
NA	TRBV4-2	16	TRBJ2-7	TRBD2	TGTGCCAGCAGCCAAGCCGCTAGCGGTTCCTCCTACGAGCAGTACTTC	CASSQAASGSSYEQYF
NA	TRBV13	14	TRBJ1-1	NA	TGTGCCAGCAGCCGCCGGGGGGAATTGACTGAAGCTTTCTTT	CASSRRGELTEAFF
NA	TRBV3-1/TRBV3-2	18	TRBJ2-2	TRBD2	TGTGCCAGCAGCCAAGGAGATGGGACTACCTTGAACACCGGGGAGCTGTTTTTT	CASSQGDGTTLNTGELFF
once	TRBV15	19	TRBJ2-1	TRBD2	TGTGCCACCAGCTCGAGATGGGGGACAGCTAAAAGCGGGAGGGGTGAGCAGTTCTTC	CATSSRWGTAKSGRGEQFF
once	TRBV6-5	14	TRBJ2-2	TRBD2	TGTGCCATTGGGACTAGCTACAACACCGGGGAGCTGTTTTTT	CAIGTSYNTGELFF
NA	TRBV21-1	15	TRBJ2-7	NA	TGTGCCAGCAAATACCGGGACAGGGCTACCTACGAGCAGTACTTC	CASKYRDRATYEQYF
NA	TRBV9	18	TRBJ2-2	TRBD2	TGTGCCAGCAGCGTAGGGCTAGCGGGGTTCTCCAACACCGGGGAGCTGTTTTTT	CASSVGLAGFSNTGELFF
NA	TRBV21-1	16	TRBJ1-2	NA	TGTGCCAGCAGCAATAGTGAAGACAGGGTAAACTATGGCTACACCTTC	CASSNSEDRVNYGYTF
NA	TRBV24-1	17	TRBJ1-4	TRBD1	TGTGCCACCGACCCTGGGACAGGGGAACGCTTTAATGAAAAACTGTTTTTT	CATDPGTGERFNEKLFF
NA	TRBV24-1	12	TRBJ2-1	NA	TGTGCCACCAGTATCTACGACAATGAGCAGTTCTTC	CATSIYDNEQFF